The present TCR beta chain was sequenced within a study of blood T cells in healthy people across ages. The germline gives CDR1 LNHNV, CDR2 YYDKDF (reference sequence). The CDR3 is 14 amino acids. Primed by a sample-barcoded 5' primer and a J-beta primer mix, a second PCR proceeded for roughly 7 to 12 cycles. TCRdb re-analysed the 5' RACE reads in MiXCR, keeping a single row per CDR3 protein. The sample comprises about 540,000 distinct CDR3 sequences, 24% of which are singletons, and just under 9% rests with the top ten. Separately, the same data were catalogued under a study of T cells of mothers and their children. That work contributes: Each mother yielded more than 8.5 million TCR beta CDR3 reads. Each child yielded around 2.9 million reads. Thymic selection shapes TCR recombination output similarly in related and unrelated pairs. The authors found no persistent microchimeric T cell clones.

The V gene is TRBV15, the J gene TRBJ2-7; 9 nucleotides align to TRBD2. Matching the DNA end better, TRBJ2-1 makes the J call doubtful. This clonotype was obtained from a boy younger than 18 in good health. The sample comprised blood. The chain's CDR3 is CATSRREGPNEQFF. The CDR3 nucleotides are TGTGCCACCAGCAGGCGGGAGGGCCCCAATGAGCAGTTCTTC.